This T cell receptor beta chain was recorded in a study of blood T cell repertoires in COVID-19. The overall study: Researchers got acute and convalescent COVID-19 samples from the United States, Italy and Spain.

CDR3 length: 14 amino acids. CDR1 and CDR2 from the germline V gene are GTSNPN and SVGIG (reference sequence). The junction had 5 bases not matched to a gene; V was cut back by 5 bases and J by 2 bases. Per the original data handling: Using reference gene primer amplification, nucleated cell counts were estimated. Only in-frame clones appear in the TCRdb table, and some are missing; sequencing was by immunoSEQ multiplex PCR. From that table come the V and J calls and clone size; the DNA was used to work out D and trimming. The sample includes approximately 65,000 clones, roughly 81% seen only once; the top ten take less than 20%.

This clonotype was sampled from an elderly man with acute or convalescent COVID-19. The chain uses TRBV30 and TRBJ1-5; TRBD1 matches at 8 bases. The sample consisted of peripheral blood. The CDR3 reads CAWQQGARNQPQHF. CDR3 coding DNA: TGTGCCTGGCAGCAGGGGGCGCGCAATCAGCCCCAGCATTTT.